Each of the 27 T cell receptor beta chains below was sequenced from the same sample in a study of beta chain features in type 1 diabetes. Expressed TCRB transcripts were sequenced because the isolated RNA had all been reverse transcribed beforehand. The repertoire was sequenced with immunoSEQ multiplex PCR; TCRdb's copy has only in-frame clones and lacks some. The sample shows under 20,000 clones, 40% to 45% of them seen only once. The sequenced material came from stem cell memory CD4+ T cells from blood. These TCRs come from a woman aged 40 to 49 in good health.

The V gene is TRBV4-3, the J gene TRBJ2-7; D is uncertain. Germline CDR1 reads LGHNA; CDR2 reads YSLEER. The CDR3 extends over 15 amino acids. V shed 1 base and J shed 3 bases, with 13 bases lying between them. In DNA form, the CDR3 reads TGCGCCAGCAGCCAAGCGGCCCAGAGGATCTACGAGCAGTACTTC. This translates into CASSQAAQRIYEQYF.

The chain uses TRBV19 and TRBJ1-1; D is unresolved. The V and J ends lost 6 bases and 5 bases respectively, with 16 bases between them. The CDR3 consists of 14 residues. Looked up from germline, CDR1 is LNHDA and CDR2 is SQIVND (reference sequence). The CDR3 DNA follows: TGTGCCAGTAGAGATACGAGGGTTGGGACTGAAGCTTTCTTT. Protein product: CASRDTRVGTEAFF.

The J gene is TRBJ2-2, the V gene TRBV6-6; TRBD2 agrees at 7 bases. Trimming took 2 bases from V and 3 from J; bases not matched to a gene: 3. Looked up from germline, CDR1 is MNHNY and CDR2 is SVGAGI (reference sequence). The CDR3 covers 15 residues. CDR3 in amino acids: CASSYPLAYTGELFF. The CDR3 nucleotides are TGTGCCAGCAGTTACCCACTAGCGTACACCGGGGAGCTGTTTTTT.

This clone was observed a handful of times. The rearrangement links TRBV7-2 to TRBJ2-7; D gene uncertain. Germline CDR1 and CDR2: SGHTA and FQGNSA. Deletions cut 0 bases from V and 7 bases from J, with 19 bases between. The CDR3 has 16 residues. The CDR3 nucleotides read TGTGCCAGCAGCTTAGCGCCGGTCCTACCCGATTTGGAGCAGTACTTC. It is translated as CASSLAPVLPDLEQYF.

This clone was picked up a small number of times. This chain uses TRBV7-2 with TRBJ2-5; 9 bases match TRBD1. The CDR3 loop spans 16 amino acids. The germline gives CDR1 SGHTA, CDR2 FQGNSA. V gave up 3 bases and J gave up 1 base; unmatched junction bases: 6. The CDR3: CASSFGQGSFQETQYF. The CDR3, as DNA: TGTGCCAGCAGCTTCGGACAGGGGTCCTTCCAAGAGACCCAGTACTTC.

This clone was seen more than once but under ten times. CDR3 sequence: CASRPHVTGGHTGELFF. The DNA of the CDR3 is TGTGCCAGCAGGCCTCATGTGACAGGGGGCCACACCGGGGAGCTGTTTTTT. The rearrangement joins TRBV27 to TRBJ2-2, with 10 bases matching TRBD1. Germline V CDR1 and CDR2: MNHEY, SMNVEV (reference sequence). Trimming took 6 bases from V and 3 from J; bases not matched to a gene: 10. This CDR3 is 17 amino acids long.

This clone was detected only once. CDR3 residues: CASSWRDTDTQYF. In DNA form, the CDR3 reads TGTGCCAGTAGCTGGAGGGACACAGATACGCAGTATTTT. The chain employs TRBV19 and TRBJ2-3, with D perhaps TRBD2 (6 bases). The CDR3 covers 13 residues. Per germline, CDR1 LNHDA and CDR2 SQIVND (reference sequence). Between the trimmed V and J ends, which lost 6 bases and 2 bases, there was a span of 9 bases.

This clone was counted a few times. The V and J genes are TRBV18 and TRBJ2-3, with 9 bases that match TRBD2. Germline V gene lookup returns CDR1 KGHSH and CDR2 LQKENI. V lost 8 bases and J lost 2; bases outside the gene matches: 8. The CDR3 runs 15 residues. CDR3 region: CASTRGGGFTDTQYF. CDR3 nucleotide sequence: TGTGCCAGCACGCGGGGGGGCGGCTTCACAGATACGCAGTATTTT.

This clone was seen more than once but under ten times. V and J are TRBV7-2 and TRBJ1-2; 8 positions agree with TRBD1. Looked up from germline, CDR1 is SGHTA and CDR2 is FQGNSA. The junction had 5 bases not matched to a gene; V was cut back by 2 bases and J by 0 bases. The CDR3 length is 16 residues. The CDR3 sequence: CASSLMQGAPNYGYTF. The CDR3 DNA reads as TGTGCCAGCAGCTTAATGCAGGGGGCGCCTAACTATGGCTACACCTTC.

This clone was observed a few times. V and J are TRBV7-9 and TRBJ1-1; 8 nucleotides align to TRBD1. The CDR3 is 16 amino acids. Per germline, CDR1 SEHNR and CDR2 FQNEAQ (reference sequence). V dropped 1 base and J dropped 0; count of bases not matched to a gene: 4. The CDR3 DNA reads TGTGCCAGCAGCTTAGGGGGCAGGGGGCTGAACACTGAAGCTTTCTTT. This codes for CASSLGGRGLNTEAFF.

This chain joins TRBV27 and TRBJ2-5; TRBD1 might be the D (7 bases). Trimming stripped 5 bases from V and 5 bases from J, with 21 bases between. Germline CDR1 is MNHEY and CDR2 is SMNVEV (reference sequence). CDR3 length: 16 amino acids. The CDR3 reads CASSTGTSPGGETQYF. The CDR3 nucleotides read TGTGCCAGCAGTACCGGGACCAGCCCAGGGGGGGAGACCCAGTACTTC.

The V gene is TRBV5-1, the J gene TRBJ1-2; TRBD1 aligns across 7 bases. Germline CDR1 and CDR2: SGHRS and YFSETQ. Trimming removed 4 bases from V and 7 bases from J; junction bases left unmatched: 19. The CDR3 is 17 amino acids. The CDR3 nucleotides are TGCGCCAGCAGCCCACTCAAGTCTGACAGGGACCGCGGTGGCTACACCTTC. It encodes CASSPLKSDRDRGGYTF. The full variable domain, completed using reference TRBV5-1 and TRBJ1-2, is KAGVTQTPRYLIKTRGQQVTLSCSPISGHRSVSWYQQTPGQGLQFLFEYFSETQRNKGNFPGRFSGRQFSNSRSEMNVSTLELGDSALYLCASSPLKSDRDRGGYTFGSGTRLTVV.

The chain has TRBV7-2 and TRBJ1-2; 12 nucleotides agree with TRBD1. Looked up from germline, CDR1 is SGHTA and CDR2 is FQGNSA. V was clipped by 3 bases and J by 4 bases; unmatched bases: 6. CDR3 size: 16 residues. The CDR3 region is CASSLGGQGAGYGYTF. As DNA, the CDR3 is TGTGCCAGCAGCTTGGGGGGACAGGGGGCTGGCTATGGCTACACCTTC.

The chain recombines TRBV10-1 with TRBJ2-3, with D uncertain. Trimming removed 5 bases at V and 1 base at J, with 19 bases between. Germline V gene sequence: CDR1 WNHNN, CDR2 SYGVQD (reference sequence). The CDR3 has 17 residues. The CDR3 loop is CASSKGSIGVGTDTQYF. CDR3 in DNA: TGCGCCAGCAGTAAAGGTTCTATAGGAGTGGGCACAGATACGCAGTATTTT.

This chain links TRBV6-5 with TRBJ1-1; D not certain. The CDR3 has 13 residues. Trimming removed 2 bases at V and 9 bases at J, with 13 bases between. Per the germline V gene, CDR1 is MNHEY and CDR2 is SVGAGI. The DNA for the CDR3 is TGTGCCAGCAGTTACCTACGGACCGGGAAAGCTTTCTTT. This codes for CASSYLRTGKAFF.

This clone was counted between two and nine times. The chain carries TRBV4-3 and TRBJ2-2; tentatively, D is TRBD2 (6 bases). Germline CDR1 is LGHNA and CDR2 is YSLEER. V was clipped by 1 base and J by 6 bases, with 12 bases between them. The CDR3 extends over 15 amino acids. CDR3 in amino acids: CASSQGGGEAGELFF. The CDR3 DNA sequence: TGCGCCAGCAGCCAAGGCGGAGGGGAGGCCGGGGAGCTGTTTTTT.

This clone appeared once. The rearrangement uses TRBV27 and TRBJ2-5, with TRBD1 matching over 7 bases. The V gene end was trimmed by 2 bases and the J gene end by 4 bases; junction bases not matched to a gene: 7. CDR1 is MNHEY, CDR2 SMNVEV, per germline (reference sequence). The CDR3 consists of 15 residues. The CDR3 reads CASSLVTGVTETQYF. The CDR3 DNA reads TGTGCCAGCAGTTTAGTCACAGGGGTGACAGAGACCCAGTACTTC.

V and J are TRBV7-2 and TRBJ2-3; TRBD1 is a possible D gene (6 bases). The CDR3 is made up of 15 amino acids. The ends were cut back, 5 bases at V and 1 base at J, with 13 bases in the middle. The germline V gene has CDR1 SGHTA and CDR2 FQGNSA. CDR3 sequence: CASSTLGARTDTQYF. CDR3 DNA: TGTGCCAGCAGCACCTTGGGGGCTCGCACAGATACGCAGTATTTT. Filled out from reference TRBV7-2 and TRBJ2-3, the complete variable domain reads GAGVSQSPSNKVTEKGKDVELRCDPISGHTALYWYRQSLGQGLEFLIYFQGNSAPDKSGLPSDRFSAERTGGSVSTLTIQRTQQEDSAVYLCASSTLGARTDTQYFGPGTRLTVL.

The chain joins TRBV6-5 to TRBJ2-3, with a possible D match to TRBD1 (5 bases). The CDR3 sequence is 15 residues long. Trimming pared 2 bases from V and 0 bases from J, leaving 9 bases between. CDR1 is MNHEY, CDR2 SVGAGI, per germline. The CDR3 coding sequence is TGTGCCAGCAGTTACAACAGGCCTAGCACAGATACGCAGTATTTT. This encodes CASSYNRPSTDTQYF.

This sequence joins TRBV10-3 and TRBJ1-1; D is ambiguous. The CDR3 is 13 residues long. Trimming stripped 8 bases from V and 0 bases from J, with 10 bases between. From germline, CDR1 is ENHRY and CDR2 SYGVKD. The CDR3 here is CAIVPGMNTEAFF. In DNA, the CDR3 is TGTGCCATCGTTCCAGGCATGAACACTGAAGCTTTCTTT.

This clone was counted a few times. The chain links TRBV11-2 to TRBJ2-3; TRBD2 agrees at 8 bases. The CDR3 totals 14 residues. The germline V gene encodes CDR1 SGHAT and CDR2 FQNNGV. V lost 0 bases, J lost 4 bases, and 0 bases stayed unmatched. The CDR3 loop is CASSLDGGADTQYF. The CDR3 nucleotides are TGTGCCAGCAGCTTAGACGGGGGGGCAGATACGCAGTATTTT.

The chain recombines TRBV7-7 with TRBJ2-7; possible D gene TRBD1, 6 bases. Germline CDR1 and CDR2: SSHAT and FNYEAQ (reference sequence). CDR3 length: 13 amino acids. V lost 1 base, J lost 2 bases, and 6 bases lay in between. The DNA of the CDR3 is TGTGCCAGCAGCTTAGGGACAGCCTACGAGCAGTACTTC. Residues: CASSLGTAYEQYF.

This clone turned up a few times. The gene calls are TRBV14 and TRBJ2-3, with a possible D match to TRBD2 (6 bases). CDR1 SGHDN and CDR2 FVKESK come from the germline V gene. Trimming removed 1 base at V and 3 bases at J, with 11 bases between. The CDR3 has 15 residues. The CDR3 nucleotides read TGTGCCAGCAGCCAAGCATTGGGGGGTACAGATACGCAGTATTTT. It encodes CASSQALGGTDTQYF.

The rearrangement links TRBV6-5 to TRBJ1-1, with unresolved D. Trimming removed 3 bases from V and 5 bases from J, with 16 bases in between. The CDR3 contains 15 residues. Germline V lookup: CDR1 MNHEY, CDR2 SVGAGI. Here the CDR3 reads CASSYSAGEITEAFF. CDR3 sequence (DNA): TGTGCCAGCAGTTATTCCGCCGGGGAAATAACTGAAGCTTTCTTT.

The V and J genes are TRBV6-1 and TRBJ1-5, with D unclear. The CDR3 covers 13 residues. Trimming pared 8 bases from V and 1 base from J, leaving 9 bases between. The V gene's germline CDR1 is MNHNS and CDR2 SASEGT. CDR3 residues: CASSGLSNQPQHF. CDR3 sequence (DNA): TGTGCCAGCTCTGGGCTAAGCAATCAGCCCCAGCATTTT.

The J gene is TRBJ2-4, the V gene TRBV12-5; 7 bases map to TRBD1. With V trimmed by 5 bases and J by 6 bases, 10 bases remained unmatched. This CDR3 contains 15 residues. The germline V gene encodes CDR1 LGHNT and CDR2 FRNRAP. For the CDR3, the DNA is TGTGCTAGTGGTCCGCCCGGGACAGCTAGAAACATTCAGTACTTC. This gives the protein CASGPPGTARNIQYF.

The chain carries TRBV5-1 and TRBJ2-7; 7 nucleotides align to TRBD1. Trimming cost V 4 bases and J 4 bases; bases outside gene matches: 8. Germline values: CDR1 SGHRS, CDR2 YFSETQ. The CDR3 contains 14 residues. CDR3 DNA: TGCGCCAGCAGCCCGTCGGGGACAGCTTACGAGCAGTACTTC. As protein: CASSPSGTAYEQYF.